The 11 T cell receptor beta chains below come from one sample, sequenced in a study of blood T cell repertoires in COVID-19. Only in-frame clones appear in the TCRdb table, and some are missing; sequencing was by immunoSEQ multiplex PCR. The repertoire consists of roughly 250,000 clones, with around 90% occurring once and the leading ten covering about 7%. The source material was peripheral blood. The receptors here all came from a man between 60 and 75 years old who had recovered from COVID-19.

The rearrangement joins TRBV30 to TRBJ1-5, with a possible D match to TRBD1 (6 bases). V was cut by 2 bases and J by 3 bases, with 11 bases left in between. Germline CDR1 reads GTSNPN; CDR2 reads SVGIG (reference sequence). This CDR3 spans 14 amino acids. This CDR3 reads CAWSQTGYNQPQHF. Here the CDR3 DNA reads TGTGCCTGGAGTCAGACAGGTTACAATCAGCCCCAGCATTTT.

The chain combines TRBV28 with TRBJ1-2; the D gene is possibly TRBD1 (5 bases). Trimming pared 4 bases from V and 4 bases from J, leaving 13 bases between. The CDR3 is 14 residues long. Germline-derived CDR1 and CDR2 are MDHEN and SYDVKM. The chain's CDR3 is CASSSEGEGYGYTF. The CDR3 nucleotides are TGTGCCAGCAGTTCTGAAGGGGAGGGCTATGGCTACACCTTC.

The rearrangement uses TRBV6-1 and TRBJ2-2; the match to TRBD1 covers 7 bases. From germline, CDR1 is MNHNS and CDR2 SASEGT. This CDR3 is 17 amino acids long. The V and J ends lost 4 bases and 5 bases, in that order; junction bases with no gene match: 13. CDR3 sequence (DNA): TGTGCCAGCAGTGGCTACAAGGGGACAGATAAAACCGGGGAGCTGTTTTTT. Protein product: CASSGYKGTDKTGELFF.

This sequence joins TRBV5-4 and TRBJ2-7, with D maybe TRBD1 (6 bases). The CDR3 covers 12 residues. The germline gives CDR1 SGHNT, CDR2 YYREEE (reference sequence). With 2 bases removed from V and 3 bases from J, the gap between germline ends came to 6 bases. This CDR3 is CASSLQGYEQYF. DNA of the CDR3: TGTGCCAGCAGCTTACAGGGCTACGAGCAGTACTTC.

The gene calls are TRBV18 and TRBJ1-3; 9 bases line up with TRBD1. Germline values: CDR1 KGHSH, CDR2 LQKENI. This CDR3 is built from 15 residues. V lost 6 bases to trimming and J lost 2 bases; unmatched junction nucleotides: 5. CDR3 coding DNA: TGTGCCAGCTCTCCGGACAGGGGCGCTGGAAACACCATATATTTT. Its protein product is CASSPDRGAGNTIYF.

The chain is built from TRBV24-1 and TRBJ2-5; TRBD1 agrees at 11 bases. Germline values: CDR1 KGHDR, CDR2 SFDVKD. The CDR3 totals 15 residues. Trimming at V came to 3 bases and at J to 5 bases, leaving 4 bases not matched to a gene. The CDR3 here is CATSDRTGGTETQYF. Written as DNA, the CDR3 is TGTGCCACCAGTGATCGGACAGGGGGCACGGAGACCCAGTACTTC.

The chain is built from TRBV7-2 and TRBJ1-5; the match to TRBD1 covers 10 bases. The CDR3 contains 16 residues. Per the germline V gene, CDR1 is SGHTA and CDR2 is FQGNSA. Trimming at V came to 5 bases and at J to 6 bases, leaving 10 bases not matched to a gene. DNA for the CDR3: TGTGCCAGCAGCCAGAACCGGGACAGGGGAGGTCAGCCCCAGCATTTT. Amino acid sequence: CASSQNRDRGGQPQHF.

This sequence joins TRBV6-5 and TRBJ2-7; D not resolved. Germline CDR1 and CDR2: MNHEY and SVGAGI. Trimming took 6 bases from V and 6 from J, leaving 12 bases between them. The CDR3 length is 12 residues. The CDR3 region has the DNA TGTGCCAGCAGACTCTCTGGGCCCGAGCAGTACGTC. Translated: CASRLSGPEQYV.

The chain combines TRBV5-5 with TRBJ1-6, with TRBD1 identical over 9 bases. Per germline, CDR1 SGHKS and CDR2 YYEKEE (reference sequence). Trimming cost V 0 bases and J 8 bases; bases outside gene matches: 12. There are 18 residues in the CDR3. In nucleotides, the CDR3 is TGTGCCAGCAGCTTGGCACTCAATGTTGGACAGGGGTATTCACCCCTCCACTTT. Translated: CASSLALNVGQGYSPLHF.

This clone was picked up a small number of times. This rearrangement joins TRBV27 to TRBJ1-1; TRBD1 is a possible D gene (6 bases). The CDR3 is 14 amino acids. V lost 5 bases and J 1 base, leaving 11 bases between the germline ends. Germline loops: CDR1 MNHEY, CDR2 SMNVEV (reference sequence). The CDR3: CASSTGTSNTEAFF. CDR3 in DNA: TGTGCCAGCAGTACCGGGACATCGAACACTGAAGCTTTCTTT.

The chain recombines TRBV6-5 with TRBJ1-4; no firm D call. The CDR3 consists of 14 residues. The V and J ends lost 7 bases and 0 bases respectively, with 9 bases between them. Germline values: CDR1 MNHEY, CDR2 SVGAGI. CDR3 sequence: CASNIEATNEKLFF. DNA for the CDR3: TGTGCCAGCAATATAGAAGCAACTAATGAAAAACTGTTTTTT.